The 15 T cell receptor beta chains listed next were all sequenced from one sample in a study of CD8 T cells in ankylosing spondylitis. MiXCR was run by TCRdb on the 5' RACE reads, yielding one entry per CDR3 protein. The sample records 150,000 to 200,000 distinct CDR3 sequences, approximately 20% being singletons. The sample comprised blood, either unsorted or a sorted T cell fraction (not recorded which). Source of these receptors: a male donor with ankylosing spondylitis or in good health (not recorded which).

A word on this clonotype: Possible read error: a much larger clone is one base away. The chain uses TRBV7-8 and TRBJ1-5; D gene ambiguous. The V end was cut by 0 bases, the J end by 3 bases, with 9 bases between. From germline, CDR1 is SGHVS and CDR2 FQNEAQ. The CDR3 consists of 15 residues. The CDR3 coding sequence is TGTGCCAGCAGCTTAGCCTGGTGGAACAATCAGCCCCAGCATTTT. Translating it yields CASSLAWWNNQPQHF.

This clonotype has at least ten counts. The V gene is TRBV20-1, the J gene TRBJ2-3, with D hard to call. The CDR3 runs to 14 residues. The V end lost 4 bases, the J end lost 0 bases, and 11 bases lay between the germline ends. CDR1 and CDR2 from the germline V gene are DFQATT and SNEGSKA (reference sequence). CDR3 in amino acids: CSAIPATSTDTQYF. The CDR3 DNA reads TGCAGTGCTATACCAGCGACTAGCACAGATACGCAGTATTTT.

Turning to this clonotype: Germline and junction disagree at one end, which may indicate a read error. The chain is built from TRBV6-5 and TRBJ2-7; 8 bases are a match to TRBD2. Looked up from germline, CDR1 is MNHEY and CDR2 is SVGAGI. The CDR3 is 13 amino acids. The CDR3, as DNA: TGTGCCAGCAGTTCGGGACTAGGCTACGGGCAGTACTTC. It specifies CASSSGLGYGQYF.

V and J are TRBV28 and TRBJ1-4; TRBD1 aligns across 8 bases. The V gene end was trimmed by 4 bases and the J gene end by 3 bases; junction bases not matched to a gene: 7. The length of the CDR3 is 16 residues. The germline V gene encodes CDR1 MDHEN and CDR2 SYDVKM. The chain's CDR3 is CASSSPLQGANEKLFF. The CDR3 DNA sequence: TGTGCCAGCAGTTCACCCCTACAGGGGGCTAATGAAAAACTGTTTTTT.

The rearrangement uses TRBV29-1 and TRBJ1-3; 11 bases agree with TRBD1. Looked up from germline, CDR1 is SQVTM and CDR2 is ANQGSEA. This CDR3 is 16 amino acids long. The V and J ends lost 5 bases and 6 bases, in that order; junction bases with no gene match: 12. The CDR3 DNA sequence: TGCAGCGTTCCCGGGACGTCGGGACAGGGGGAAAACACCATATATTTT. This gives the protein CSVPGTSGQGENTIYF. Combining the CDR3 with reference TRBV29-1 and TRBJ1-3 gives the whole variable domain SAVISQKPSRDICQRGTSLTIQCQVDSQVTMMFWYRQQPGQSLTLIATANQGSEATYESGFVIDKFPISRPNLTFSTLTVSNMSPEDSSIYLCSVPGTSGQGENTIYFGEGSWLTVV.

There are many counts of this clonotype. The rearrangement uses TRBV6-1 and TRBJ1-3; no definite D call. V lost 6 bases and J lost 0, with 9 bases in between. CDR1 is MNHNS and CDR2 is SASEGT in the germline V gene. The CDR3 runs 14 residues. The DNA for the CDR3 is TGTGCCAGCAGGGACGCAGGCTCTGGAAACACCATATATTTT. Translated, it gives CASRDAGSGNTIYF.

This clonotype turned up a few times. The CDR3 bases are TGTGCCAGTGAGGGGAACGCAGATACGCAGTATTTT. Translating gives CASEGNADTQYF. This rearrangement joins TRBV12-3 or TRBV12-4 to TRBJ2-3; perhaps D is TRBD1 or TRBD2 (5 bases each). The V and J ends lost 9 bases and 4 bases respectively, with 11 bases between them. CDR3 length equals 12 residues.

There are a few counts of this clonotype. The chain carries TRBV28 and TRBJ2-1; TRBD2 agrees at 8 bases. Germline lookup yields CDR1 MDHEN and CDR2 SYDVKM. This CDR3 is built from 16 residues. V lost 7 bases, J lost 2 bases, and 10 bases stayed unmatched. DNA of the CDR3: TGTGCCAGCACCACGGGGGGGCGGGGCCCCTACAATGAGCAGTTCTTC. This codes for CASTTGGRGPYNEQFF.

The genes are TRBV30 and TRBJ1-4; D is possibly TRBD1 (5 bases). Germline CDR1 reads GTSNPN; CDR2 reads SVGIG (reference sequence). The CDR3 sequence is 14 residues long. Trimming stripped 5 bases from V and 3 bases from J, with 13 bases between. CDR3 DNA sequence: TGTGCCTGGTCCACCGGGACTGCTAATGAAAAACTGTTTTTT. Translated: CAWSTGTANEKLFF.

In nucleotides, the CDR3 is TGCGCCAGCAGCTTGGGAATGACTGGCTCTCGGTATTTT. It yields the protein CASSLGMTGSRYF. The chain links TRBV5-1 to TRBJ2-3; D remains ambiguous. Trimming removed 0 bases at V and 14 bases at J, with 16 bases between. CDR1 and CDR2 (germline): SGHRS, YFSETQ. The CDR3 consists of 13 residues.

This clonotype was seen many times. This chain uses TRBV29-1 with TRBJ2-1, with a tentative D call TRBD1 (6 bases). Germline values: CDR1 SQVTM, CDR2 ANQGSEA. The V end was cut by 5 bases, the J end by 6 bases, with 8 bases between. The CDR3 length is 11 residues. CDR3 loop: CSVKQGNEQFF. In DNA form, the CDR3 reads TGCAGCGTTAAACAGGGCAATGAGCAGTTCTTC.

The sample holds a few counts of this clonotype. CDR3: CATSPGKSPFTDTQYF. CDR3 coding DNA: TGTGCCACCAGCCCCGGGAAGAGCCCTTTCACAGATACGCAGTATTTT. The rearrangement joins TRBV15 to TRBJ2-3, with D perhaps matching TRBD2 (5 bases). In germline, CDR1 is LNHNV, CDR2 YYDKDF (reference sequence). V was pared by 5 bases and J by 2 bases, with 17 bases between. The CDR3 covers 16 residues.

The table lists this clonotype with many counts. The V and J genes are TRBV28 and TRBJ2-7, with 8 nucleotides matching TRBD2. The CDR3 has 15 amino acids. V was pared by 4 bases and J by 2 bases, with 7 bases of the junction left unmatched. Germline V CDR1 and CDR2: MDHEN, SYDVKM. CDR3 bases: TGTGCCAGCAGTTCTCTTGCGGGGGGCCCCTACGAGCAGTACTTC. This translates into CASSSLAGGPYEQYF.

This clonotype was counted a few times. V usage is TRBV6-4 and J usage is TRBJ2-7; D is unresolved. CDR3 length: 12 residues. Per germline, CDR1 MRHNA and CDR2 SNTAGT. The ends were cut back, 7 bases at V and 5 bases at J, with 12 bases in the middle. For the CDR3, the DNA is TGTGCCAGCACTATGGGATCCCACGAGCAGTACTTC. This codes for CASTMGSHEQYF.

This clonotype was seen more than once but under ten times. The rearrangement uses TRBV12-3 or TRBV12-4 and TRBJ2-5; 7 positions match TRBD1. V trimming: 3 bases; J trimming: 2 bases; junction bases outside the gene matches: 6. The CDR3 is 15 amino acids. CDR3 bases: TGTGCCAGCAGTTTCAGGGACAGCGTACAAGAGACCCAGTACTTC. Translated: CASSFRDSVQETQYF.